This entry concerns a single T cell receptor beta chain. It lacks a known antigen. Base qualities are not recorded, but no much larger clone differs from it by a single base. The sample comes from a study of OX40 agonist ivuxolimab in advanced cancers. Describing the broader study: Ivuxolimab was an agonistic, fully human IgG2 monoclonal antibody directed against OX40 (CD134), a costimulatory receptor. Intravenous ivuxolimab was administered to patients every 2 weeks at six dose levels: 0.01, 0.1, 0.3, 1.5, 3 and 10 mg/kg. Patients were allowed to have had prior anti-PD-1, anti-PD-L1 or anti-CTLA-4 therapy, and around two fifths of the dose-escalation patients had been treated with checkpoint inhibitors. The point of sequencing TCRbeta in the periphery was to test whether ivuxolimab changed TCR sequence diversity and drove clonal T-cell expansion. The monotherapy dose-escalation portion (N = 52 patients) of the phase I ivuxolimab trial is reported in the paper. Of the approximately 50 dose-escalation patients, hepatocellular carcinoma was present in about 20, melanoma in around 15, renal cell carcinoma in 9 and head and neck cancer in 9. In the dose-escalation cohort, more than 75% of patients were male, and the mean age was approximately 64 years, with a range of about 23 to 85. Partial responses occurred in three dose-escalation patients, of whom one had hepatocellular carcinoma and two had cutaneous melanoma.

Patients with autoimmune disease history or receiving systemic immunosuppression were excluded from the trial. In every dose cohort, peripheral blood was drawn for TCR sequencing at baseline, cycle 4 day 1, and cycle 7 day 1. Samples were obtained from an open-label, multicenter, first-in-human phase I dose-escalation trial of ivuxolimab. Adults with locally advanced or metastatic melanoma, renal cell, hepatocellular, or head and neck squamous cell carcinoma were enrolled in the trial. Before TCR sequencing, CD4+ T cells and CD8+ T cells from peripheral blood were sorted into separate populations. Genomic DNA was extracted from sorted cells for sequencing of the TCRbeta CDR3 region. The immunoSEQ Assay was used for sequencing of TCRbeta CDR3 regions. TCRdb took over this immuneACCESS table, retaining in-frame rearrangements with V and J assigned. Such tables are incomplete; in checked studies, under half of the missing clones stem from an unresolved V gene, and the remainder is unexplained. Recorded for this sample are some 72,000 clones; about 90% of them occurred a single time. 0.5% to 0.55% of the sample rests with the top ten.

On the study overall, not on this receptor specifically: At doses from 0.1 to 3.0 mg/kg, clonal expansion was seen in both CD4+ and CD8+ blood T cells between baseline and week 6. Low levels of normalized T-cell clonal expansion were also seen in some patients who did not respond. After ivuxolimab, more expanded clones were found on average in CD8+ T cells than in CD4+ T cells. The antigen specificity of the peripheral T cells that underwent clonal expansion was not determined. Partial responders in the 0.1-3.0 mg/kg groups had among the lowest normalized peripheral clonal expansion, especially among CD8+ T cells.

From the germline V gene, CDR1 is SGHTA and CDR2 is FQGTGA. The CDR3 goes from the cysteine to the phenylalanine over 15 residues. Left in the record is the CDR3 DNA by itself, 45 bases read in frame from the first base. A distance of 18 bases separates the germline ends of V and J, which lose 4 bases and 6 bases respectively. Material: CD4+ or CD8+ T cells sorted from blood, obtained in a trial of the OX40 agonist ivuxolimab. The clonotype was recovered from an adult with an advanced solid tumor such as melanoma, head and neck, liver or kidney cancer. The chain is made from TRBV7-3 and TRBJ1-1; the D gene is perhaps TRBD1, from 6 matching bases. The sequence in DNA is TGTGCCAGCAGCTCCGTCCGGGGGGCTGGCGCTGAAGCTTTCTTT. Its product reads: CASSSVRGAGAEAFF.